These T cell receptor beta chains were read from a single sample in a study of blood T cell repertoires in COVID-19. Sequencing was performed with immunoSEQ multiplex PCR; in TCRdb, only in-frame clones are kept and a portion is missing. The repertoire consists of roughly 230,000 clones, with roughly 83% occurring once and the leading ten covering around 7%. Material for sequencing was peripheral blood. These receptors all come from a woman aged 45-60 years with acute or convalescent COVID-19. CDR3s include the opening cysteine and the closing phenylalanine or tryptophan. Fields, in order: CDR3 length, J gene, D gene, V gene, clone size, CDR3 DNA, CDR3 protein. The D gene is left open where the match is weak. Clone size is not always given. Where it is, it says once, few, many or a class for expanded clones.

length: 15; J: TRBJ1-1; D: -; V: TRBV5-1; size: -; DNA: TGCGCCAGCAGCTTCCGACAGGCGGGGAACACTGAAGCTTTCTTT; CDR3: CASSFRQAGNTEAFF
length: 13; J: TRBJ1-5; D: -; V: TRBV12-3/TRBV12-4; size: -; DNA: TGTGCCAGCAGTTTCGCGGGTAATCAGCCCCAGCATTTT; CDR3: CASSFAGNQPQHF
length: 15; J: TRBJ1-4; D: TRBD1; V: TRBV7-7; size: -; DNA: TGTGCTAGCAGCTTAGGGACAGGAGGGAATGAAAAACTGTTTTTT; CDR3: CASSLGTGGNEKLFF
length: 13; J: TRBJ2-3; D: -; V: TRBV2; size: -; DNA: TGTGCCAGCACTCTCACTGTGGCAGATACGCAGTATTTT; CDR3: CASTLTVADTQYF
length: 14; J: TRBJ2-7; D: -; V: TRBV4-3; size: -; DNA: TGCGCCAGCAGCCAAGTGCTGGGCCCCTACGAGCAGTACTTC; CDR3: CASSQVLGPYEQYF
length: 12; J: TRBJ1-1; D: -; V: TRBV2; size: -; DNA: TGTGCCAGCAGCACCACAGGGCGGGAAGCTTTCTTT; CDR3: CASSTTGREAFF
length: 15; J: TRBJ2-7; D: -; V: TRBV6-2/TRBV6-3; size: -; DNA: TGTGCCAGCAGTTACTCCCGGGGAGAGACCTACGAGCAGTACTTC; CDR3: CASSYSRGETYEQYF
length: 14; J: TRBJ2-2; D: TRBD1; V: TRBV6-2/TRBV6-3; size: once; DNA: TGTGCCAGCAGTGGGACAGGGGGCCTCGGGGAGCTGTTTTTT; CDR3: CASSGTGGLGELFF
length: 13; J: TRBJ2-1; D: -; V: TRBV28; size: -; DNA: TGTGCCAGCCGTCAGGGAGGTATCAATGAGCAGTTCTTC; CDR3: CASRQGGINEQFF
length: 16; J: TRBJ2-3; D: TRBD2; V: TRBV5-1; size: -; DNA: TGCGCCAGCAGCCCTACTAGCGGGGGGCGCACAGATACGCAGTATTTT; CDR3: CASSPTSGGRTDTQYF
length: 15; J: TRBJ2-1; D: TRBD2; V: TRBV27; size: -; DNA: TGTGCCAGCAGTTTTAGCGGGAGGTACCTCAATGAGCAGTTCTTC; CDR3: CASSFSGRYLNEQFF
length: 14; J: TRBJ1-1; D: -; V: TRBV28; size: few; DNA: TGTGCCAGCAGTTCCACGGGAAGGAACACTGAAGCTTTCTTT; CDR3: CASSSTGRNTEAFF
length: 13; J: TRBJ2-1; D: -; V: TRBV28; size: -; DNA: TGTGCCAGCCTTCTAGCGTACGGCAATGAGCAGTTCTTC; CDR3: CASLLAYGNEQFF
length: 20; J: TRBJ1-5; D: -; V: TRBV4-2; size: -; DNA: TGTGCCAGCAGCCAAGAGGTGCGGGGGTTTGAGTGGGGAGATAATCAGCCCCAGCATTTT; CDR3: CASSQEVRGFEWGDNQPQHF
length: 14; J: TRBJ2-1; D: -; V: TRBV18; size: -; DNA: TGTGCCAGCTCACCGGGTGGGCGGGAACATGAGCAGTTCTTC; CDR3: CASSPGGREHEQFF
length: 16; J: TRBJ2-3; D: TRBD2; V: TRBV4-2; size: -; DNA: TGTGCCAGCAGCCAAGTAGGGCGGGAGCCCACAGATACGCAGTATTTT; CDR3: CASSQVGREPTDTQYF